This T cell receptor beta chain derives from a study of blood T cell repertoires in COVID-19. V lost 2 bases to trimming and J lost 7 bases; unmatched junction nucleotides: 9. The germline gives CDR1 MNHNS, CDR2 SASEGT. The CDR3 is made up of 16 amino acids. The table came from immunoSEQ multiplex PCR; TCRdb's copy has only in-frame clones and leaves some out. Among about 220,000 clones listed, just over 85% were seen once. The receptor was derived from a woman aged 40-49 years with acute COVID-19. V gene TRBV6-1 combines with J gene TRBJ1-5, with 9 positions matching TRBD1. The sequencing sample was made of PBMCs or T cells enriched from blood (not recorded which). The CDR3 bases are TGTGCCAGCAGTGAAACTGGGGGACAGGGAGGACAGCCCCAGCATTTT. This translates into CASSETGGQGGQPQHF.